This TCR beta chain was captured by sequencing in a study of T cells in Graves' hyperthyroidism and ophthalmopathy. Whole-study results and caveats: Ophthalmopathy was told apart from stable hyperthyroidism by a 13 V-J model.

RNA transcripts provided the source from which TCR beta CDR3 regions were amplified. During a first-round RT-PCR of the TCR CDR3, the HTBI primer set was used. MiXCR, applied by TCRdb to the multiplex PCR reads, yields one record per CDR3 protein. The sample contains 600,000 or so distinct CDR3 sequences, under 60% of which appear only once. Per the germline V gene, CDR1 is SGHRS and CDR2 is YFSETQ. The CDR3 runs to 15 residues. A few counts support this clonotype. Its specificity is not known. One end of the junction is discordant with germline, which a read error may explain. This receptor was taken from a woman aged 18-29 years with Graves' hyperthyroidism. The chain uses TRBV5-1 and TRBJ2-5, with D tentatively TRBD2 (5 bases). The material sequenced was peripheral blood or thyroid tissue (not recorded which). The CDR3 DNA sequence: TGTGCCAGCAGCCGTGGATATAGCGACCAAGAGACCCAGTACTTC. Translated: CASSRGYSDQETQYF. The variable domain in full, completed from reference TRBV5-1 and TRBJ2-5, reads KAGVTQTPRYLIKTRGQQVTLSCSPISGHRSVSWYQQTPGQGLQFLFEYFSETQRNKGNFPGRFSGRQFSNSRSEMNVSTLELGDSALYLCASSRGYSDQETQYFGPGTRLLVL.